A selection of T cell receptor beta chains follows, all from one sample in a study of blood T cell repertoires in COVID-19. Generated by immunoSEQ multiplex PCR, the TCRdb table keeps only in-frame clones and is missing some. In the table there are some 150,000 clones, less than 85% of which are singletons. The sequenced sample consisted of peripheral blood. Every receptor here comes from a human donor in a cohort sampled during active COVID-19. The CDR3 runs from the conserved cysteine through the conserved F or W. D genes are given only for firm matches. Size values are once, few and many counts, or a class for expanded clones, and some rows have none.

size: NA; J: TRBJ2-3; D: NA; V: TRBV5-6; CDR3: CASRVAGTDTQYF; DNA: TGTGCCAGCAGGGTAGCGGGCACAGATACGCAGTATTTT
size: NA; J: TRBJ2-3; D: TRBD1; V: TRBV19; CDR3: CASSITGQGPTDTQYF; DNA: TGTGCCAGTAGTATAACTGGACAGGGGCCCACAGATACGCAGTATTTT
size: NA; J: TRBJ2-5; D: NA; V: TRBV7-9; CDR3: CASSLEDLPGTQYF; DNA: TGTGCCAGCAGCTTGGAGGATCTACCTGGGACCCAGTACTTC
size: NA; J: TRBJ1-5; D: NA; V: TRBV2; CDR3: CASRLQVYSNQPQHF; DNA: TGTGCCAGCAGGTTACAGGTATATAGCAATCAGCCCCAGCATTTT
size: NA; J: TRBJ1-2; D: TRBD1; V: TRBV3-1/TRBV3-2; CDR3: CASSQVGDRVRYGYTF; DNA: TGTGCCAGCAGCCAAGTTGGGGACAGGGTGAGGTATGGCTACACCTTC
size: NA; J: TRBJ2-5; D: NA; V: TRBV15; CDR3: CATSRGSKGGQETQYF; DNA: TGTGCCACCAGCAGAGGCTCTAAAGGGGGTCAAGAGACCCAGTACTTC
size: NA; J: TRBJ2-7; D: NA; V: TRBV3-1/TRBV3-2; CDR3: CASSLRQSYEQYF; DNA: TGTGCCAGCAGCCTTCGACAGTCCTACGAGCAGTACTTC
size: NA; J: TRBJ1-2; D: NA; V: TRBV5-4; CDR3: CASSSAGAPPDGYTF; DNA: TGTGCCAGCAGCTCTGCGGGGGCCCCACCAGATGGCTACACCTTC
size: few; J: TRBJ1-6; D: NA; V: TRBV6-6; CDR3: CASSYGTRGNSPLHF; DNA: TGTGCCAGCAGCTACGGGACAAGGGGAAATTCACCCCTCCACTTT
size: few; J: TRBJ2-1; D: NA; V: TRBV7-9; CDR3: CASSLLSMSHNEQFF; DNA: TGTGCCAGCAGCTTATTGTCTATGTCCCACAATGAGCAGTTCTTC
size: NA; J: TRBJ1-3; D: NA; V: TRBV28; CDR3: CASRREVRNTIYF; DNA: TGTGCCAGCAGGAGGGAGGTTAGAAACACCATATATTTT
size: NA; J: TRBJ1-6; D: NA; V: TRBV10-1; CDR3: CASTTALGDNSPLHF; DNA: TGCGCCAGCACCACGGCACTCGGGGATAATTCACCCCTCCACTTT
size: NA; J: TRBJ2-5; D: TRBD2; V: TRBV7-8; CDR3: CASSRGTTETQYF; DNA: TGTGCCAGCAGCCGCGGGACTACAGAGACCCAGTACTTC
size: NA; J: TRBJ1-3; D: NA; V: TRBV6-5; CDR3: CASRAPNSGNTIYF; DNA: TGTGCCAGCAGAGCGCCCAACTCTGGAAACACCATATATTTT
size: NA; J: TRBJ2-7; D: NA; V: TRBV5-8; CDR3: CASTPTRVGEQYF; DNA: TGTGCCAGCACCCCGACCAGGGTCGGCGAGCAGTACTTC
size: NA; J: TRBJ1-1; D: TRBD1; V: TRBV5-5; CDR3: CASSRWNRQGLSEAFF; DNA: TGTGCCAGCAGCCGATGGAACAGACAGGGTCTAAGTGAAGCTTTCTTT
size: NA; J: TRBJ2-5; D: NA; V: TRBV5-4; CDR3: CASSLVSAKETQYF; DNA: TGTGCCAGCAGCTTGGTTAGCGCCAAAGAGACCCAGTACTTC
size: once; J: TRBJ1-5; D: NA; V: TRBV19; CDR3: CASSIKGNSQPQHF; DNA: TGTGCCAGTAGTATTAAGGGGAACAGCCAGCCCCAGCATTTT
size: once; J: TRBJ1-4; D: NA; V: TRBV19; CDR3: CASSIPGATNEKLFF; DNA: TGTGCCAGTAGTATCCCCGGGGCAACTAATGAAAAACTGTTTTTT
size: NA; J: TRBJ2-3; D: TRBD2; V: TRBV28; CDR3: CASPPLAGGPQDTQYF; DNA: TGTGCCAGCCCCCCCCTAGCGGGGGGGCCGCAAGATACGCAGTATTTT
size: few; J: TRBJ2-3; D: TRBD1; V: TRBV6-4; CDR3: CASSDGTGGTDTQYF; DNA: TGTGCCAGCAGTGACGGGACAGGGGGCACAGATACGCAGTATTTT
size: NA; J: TRBJ1-1; D: NA; V: TRBV30; CDR3: CAWVLNTEAFF; DNA: TGTGCCTGGGTCTTGAACACTGAAGCTTTCTTT
size: NA; J: TRBJ1-3; D: NA; V: TRBV7-2; CDR3: CASSLGDSQNTIYF; DNA: TGTGCCAGCAGCTTAGGTGACAGCCAAAACACCATATATTTT
size: NA; J: TRBJ2-4; D: TRBD2; V: TRBV24-1; CDR3: CATSDGTSVAKNIQYF; DNA: TGTGCCACCAGTGATGGGACTAGCGTTGCCAAAAACATTCAGTACTTC
size: once; J: TRBJ2-1; D: TRBD2; V: TRBV3-1/TRBV3-2; CDR3: CASSPPLAVLDSEQFF; DNA: TGTGCCAGCAGCCCTCCACTAGCGGTCTTGGATAGTGAGCAGTTCTTC
size: NA; J: TRBJ2-5; D: NA; V: TRBV9; CDR3: CASSVATSLAETQYF; DNA: TGTGCCAGCAGCGTAGCAACTTCCCTAGCTGAGACCCAGTACTTC
size: NA; J: TRBJ2-3; D: TRBD1; V: TRBV6-4; CDR3: CASSDRGQGNTQYF; DNA: TGTGCCAGCAGTGACCGGGGACAGGGAAATACGCAGTATTTT
size: NA; J: TRBJ1-4; D: NA; V: TRBV6-5; CDR3: CASSSITETNEKLFF; DNA: TGTGCCAGCAGTTCTATTACCGAAACTAATGAAAAACTGTTTTTT
size: NA; J: TRBJ2-7; D: TRBD2; V: TRBV28; CDR3: CASSSSGGGSYEQYF; DNA: TGTGCCAGCAGTAGTAGCGGGGGAGGCTCCTACGAGCAGTACTTC
size: once; J: TRBJ2-7; D: TRBD1; V: TRBV2; CDR3: CASSRSGTGVEQYF; DNA: TGTGCCAGCAGCAGATCCGGGACAGGGGTCGAGCAGTACTTC
size: NA; J: TRBJ2-5; D: TRBD2; V: TRBV7-2; CDR3: CASCLGGLAGERGETQYF; DNA: TGTGCCAGCTGCTTGGGCGGACTAGCGGGGGAAAGGGGAGAGACCCAGTACTTC
size: NA; J: TRBJ1-2; D: NA; V: TRBV7-8; CDR3: CASSPARANYGYTF; DNA: TGTGCCAGCAGCCCGGCCAGGGCTAACTATGGCTACACCTTC
size: NA; J: TRBJ1-3; D: NA; V: TRBV9; CDR3: CASSVAGFHSGNTIYF; DNA: TGTGCCAGCAGCGTAGCTGGCTTTCACTCTGGAAACACCATATATTTT
size: NA; J: TRBJ1-2; D: TRBD1; V: TRBV4-3; CDR3: CASSPTGGAGYGYTF; DNA: TGCGCCAGCAGCCCCACAGGGGGCGCCGGCTATGGCTACACCTTC
size: NA; J: TRBJ1-2; D: TRBD1; V: TRBV4-3; CDR3: CASSPSRDRVHYGYTF; DNA: TGCGCCAGCAGCCCTTCCCGGGACAGGGTGCACTATGGCTACACCTTC
size: NA; J: TRBJ2-2; D: TRBD2; V: TRBV19; CDR3: CASSPGLAANTGELFF; DNA: TGTGCCAGTAGTCCGGGACTAGCGGCGAACACCGGGGAGCTGTTTTTT
size: NA; J: TRBJ2-3; D: NA; V: TRBV30; CDR3: CAWSAVTDTQYF; DNA: TGTGCCTGGAGTGCCGTAACAGATACGCAGTATTTT
size: NA; J: TRBJ2-5; D: TRBD1; V: TRBV19; CDR3: CASSTTGGLGSQYF; DNA: TGTGCCAGTAGCACGACAGGGGGCTTGGGGTCCCAGTACTTC
size: NA; J: TRBJ2-7; D: NA; V: TRBV9; CDR3: CASSVGTFSYEQYF; DNA: TGTGCCAGCAGCGTAGGGACTTTCTCCTACGAGCAGTACTTC